This T cell receptor beta chain emerged from a study of graft-versus-host responses after intestinal transplantation. On the study more broadly: Recipients underwent multivisceral, liver-intestinal, or isolated intestinal transplants. Anti-thymocyte globulin served as induction for all recipients, who then took tacrolimus and steroids for around 3 years. General study findings and limits: Early post-transplant falls in HvG clones accompanied the peak levels of circulating GvH clones.

The CDR3 consists of 14 residues. The V gene end was trimmed by 0 bases and the J gene end by 6 bases; junction bases not matched to a gene: 5. Germline V lookup: CDR1 GTSNPN, CDR2 SVGIG (reference sequence). A word on this clone: The antigen remains undetermined.

Clones were read by immunoSEQ multiplex PCR, and TCRdb kept only the in-frame ones, dropping some. The sample has some 16,000 clones, 80% to 90% seen once. The sample in question was PBMCs, obtained approximately 3.5 months after intestinal transplant. The chain employs TRBV30 and TRBJ2-1; 7 bases fit TRBD1. This receptor was identified in a human patient who received an intestinal transplant, so some T cells may come from the graft donor. This CDR3 is CAWSVRQGVNEQFF. DNA of the CDR3: TGTGCCTGGAGTGTACGGCAGGGGGTCAATGAGCAGTTCTTC.